These 22 T cell receptor beta chains came from one sample sequenced in a study of shared clonotypes between healthy human individuals. Assay used: immunoSEQ multiplex PCR; TCRdb lists only in-frame clones, some missing. The data show around 2.5 million clones, with roughly 93% seen just once and roughly 0.39% held by the top ten. The source material was naive CD4+ T cells from PBMCs. Subset reported: CD45RA+ positively selected. The receptors shown here come from a man aged 18 to 35 in good health. Some clones in this sample may be carry-over from other donors' samples.

Concerning this clone itself: Other nucleotide sequences in the sample specify the same CDR3. This chain connects TRBV29-1 to TRBJ2-5, with 8 bases lining up with TRBD2. The germline gives CDR1 SQVTM, CDR2 ANQGSEA. The CDR3 contains 12 residues. The junction had 3 bases not matched to a gene; V was cut back by 4 bases and J by 5 bases. CDR3 nucleotides: TGCAGCGTTGCGGGAGGGCCGGAGACCCAGTACTTC. Translating it yields CSVAGGPETQYF.

This chain connects TRBV28 to TRBJ1-3, with D uncertain. This CDR3 is built from 14 residues. The V end lost 10 bases, the J end lost 2 bases, and 15 bases lay between the germline ends. Germline V gene sequence: CDR1 MDHEN, CDR2 SYDVKM. The CDR3 DNA reads TGTGCCACCAACCCCCGGACGGCTGGAAACACCATATATTTT. Translation: CATNPRTAGNTIYF. Full variable domain (remainder filled in from reference TRBV28 and TRBJ1-3): DVKVTQSSRYLVKRTGEKVFLECVQDMDHENMFWYRQDPGLGLRLIYFSYDVKMKEKGDIPEGYSVSREKKERFSLILESASTNQTSMYLCATNPRTAGNTIYFGEGSWLTVV.

This clone was observed once. This rearrangement joins TRBV29-1 to TRBJ2-3, with a tentative D call TRBD1 (5 bases). The V end lost 1 base, the J end lost 6 bases, and 11 bases lay between the germline ends. This CDR3 region has 13 residues. CDR1 and CDR2 from the germline V gene are SQVTM and ANQGSEA. The CDR3 is CSVEVSKGDTQYF. CDR3 nucleotide sequence: TGCAGCGTTGAAGTGAGTAAGGGGGATACGCAGTATTTT.

This clone was seen more than once but under ten times. CDR3 loop: CASSTRLNTEAFF. CDR3 nucleotides: TGTGCCAGCAGTACCAGGCTCAACACTGAAGCTTTCTTT. V gene TRBV27 combines with J gene TRBJ1-1; no reliable D call. The CDR3 contains 13 residues. Germline lookup yields CDR1 MNHEY and CDR2 SMNVEV (reference sequence). V was clipped by 5 bases and J by 2 bases, with 9 bases between them.

The chain is built from TRBV9 and TRBJ2-5, with 7 nucleotides matching TRBD2. Germline CDR1 and CDR2: SGDLS and YYNGEE. There are 14 residues in the CDR3. The V gene end was trimmed by 3 bases and the J gene end by 5 bases; junction bases not matched to a gene: 7. The CDR3 bases are TGTGCCAGCAGCGGAGGCGGGAGCTCTGAGACCCAGTACTTC. This encodes CASSGGGSSETQYF.

V usage is TRBV23-1 and J usage is TRBJ2-1; D gene uncertain. TRBV23-1 is classed as an ORF, of uncertain function. V was shortened by 1 base and J by 0 bases, with 10 bases between the two germline ends. This CDR3 is 16 amino acids long. The CDR3 spells CASSQYSEGSYNEQFF. As DNA, the CDR3 is TGCGCCAGCAGTCAATACTCAGAAGGCTCCTACAATGAGCAGTTCTTC.

This chain connects TRBV5-4 to TRBJ2-7; TRBD2 matches at 8 bases. Germline V gene sequence: CDR1 SGHNT, CDR2 YYREEE (reference sequence). CDR3 length equals 15 residues. V was pared by 2 bases and J by 5 bases, with 9 bases of the junction left unmatched. CDR3 nucleotides: TGTGCCAGCAGCTTCCCCGGGACTAGTGGGGACGAGCAGTACTTC. It codes for CASSFPGTSGDEQYF. Together with reference TRBV5-4 and TRBJ2-7, the CDR3 gives the full variable domain: ETGVTQSPTHLIKTRGQQVTLRCSSQSGHNTVSWYQQALGQGPQFIFQYYREEENGRGNFPPRFSGLQFPNYSSELNVNALELDDSALYLCASSFPGTSGDEQYFGPGTRLTVT.

V usage is TRBV19 and J usage is TRBJ2-4, with TRBD1 matching over 8 bases. The ends lost 6 bases at V and 3 bases at J; junction bases unmatched: 7. The CDR3 has 15 residues. Germline V gene lookup returns CDR1 LNHDA and CDR2 SQIVND (reference sequence). The CDR3 coding sequence is TGTGCCAGTAGGCCGACAGGGGACATCAAAAACATTCAGTACTTC. Protein product: CASRPTGDIKNIQYF.

Remarks on this clone: Other DNA variants within this sample encode the same CDR3. The chain has TRBV28 and TRBJ2-3; D may be TRBD2 (6 bases). V was clipped by 2 bases and J by 1 base, with 10 bases between them. The CDR3 runs 15 residues. CDR1 is MDHEN and CDR2 is SYDVKM in the germline V gene. The CDR3 protein is CASSLAGEGTDTQYF. Here the CDR3 DNA reads TGTGCCAGCAGTTTAGCCGGGGAGGGCACAGATACGCAGTATTTT.

The J gene is TRBJ1-3, the V gene TRBV18; D ambiguous. The germline V and J ends were trimmed by 0 bases and 4 bases, with 10 bases remaining between them. The germline gives CDR1 KGHSH, CDR2 LQKENI. CDR3 length: 15 amino acids. This CDR3 is CASSPPQDGGNTIYF. The CDR3 nucleotides are TGTGCCAGCTCACCACCTCAGGACGGAGGAAACACCATATATTTT.

This rearrangement joins TRBV19 to TRBJ2-2, with 7 bases identical to TRBD2. The germline V gene has CDR1 LNHDA and CDR2 SQIVND (reference sequence). V lost 3 bases to trimming and J lost 5 bases; unmatched junction nucleotides: 6. This CDR3 has 15 residues. The CDR3 protein is CASSMGTTLTGELFF. DNA of the CDR3: TGTGCCAGTAGTATGGGGACTACTTTAACCGGGGAGCTGTTTTTT. The full variable domain, in which reference TRBV19 and TRBJ2-2 provide the parts outside the CDR3, is DGGITQSPKYLFRKEGQNVTLSCEQNLNHDAMYWYRQDPGQGLRLIYYSQIVNDFQKGDIAEGYSVSREKKESFPLTVTSAQKNPTAFYLCASSMGTTLTGELFFGEGSRLTVL.

The rearrangement links TRBV28 to TRBJ1-2; D unresolved. The length of the CDR3 is 16 residues. V was pared by 6 bases and J by 7 bases, with 24 bases between. Looked up from germline, CDR1 is MDHEN and CDR2 is SYDVKM. The CDR3 loop reads CASSLPGPSPYSGYTF. CDR3 bases: TGTGCCAGCAGCCTCCCTGGACCCTCCCCTTACTCTGGCTACACCTTC.

J is TRBJ2-1 and V is TRBV28, with a possible D match to TRBD1 (6 bases). The V end lost 8 bases, the J end lost 4 bases, and 18 bases lay between the germline ends. CDR1 is MDHEN and CDR2 is SYDVKM in the germline V gene. The CDR3 is 15 residues long. CDR3 DNA: TGTGCCAGCCCTCTTCCGAGGACAGAATACAATGAGCAGTTCTTC. This encodes CASPLPRTEYNEQFF.

Turning to this clone: The same CDR3 can be traced to other DNA sequences in this sample. The chain is built from TRBV5-1 and TRBJ2-7, with 10 nucleotides matching TRBD1. Germline V CDR1 and CDR2: SGHRS, YFSETQ. The CDR3 totals 13 residues. V lost 4 bases and J lost 3; bases outside the gene matches: 1. CDR3 sequence: CASSRDRGYEQYF. The CDR3 DNA sequence: TGCGCCAGCAGCAGGGACAGGGGCTACGAGCAGTACTTC.

The chain has TRBV25-1 and TRBJ1-4, with 9 bases aligning to TRBD1. Looked up from germline, CDR1 is MGHDK and CDR2 is SYGVNS. V shed 7 bases, J shed 5 bases, and the junction held 8 bases outside the gene matches. The CDR3 runs to 15 residues. The CDR3 is CASKGWGQGNEKLFF. CDR3 nucleotide sequence: TGTGCCAGCAAAGGTTGGGGACAGGGCAATGAAAAACTGTTTTTT.

V gene TRBV28 combines with J gene TRBJ1-1, with D maybe TRBD1 (5 bases). CDR1 is MDHEN, CDR2 SYDVKM, per germline. Trimming cost V 7 bases and J 2 bases, with 17 bases left between them. CDR3 size: 15 residues. CDR3 sequence (DNA): TGTGCCAGCACCAATTCCCGGGACGGTAACACTGAAGCTTTCTTT. Its protein product is CASTNSRDGNTEAFF.

This chain joins TRBV5-4 and TRBJ1-4; maybe TRBD1 (5 bases). The CDR3 spans 12 residues. Trimming left V 7 bases short and J 5 bases short, with 9 bases between. CDR1 is SGHNT, CDR2 YYREEE, per germline (reference sequence). The CDR3 nucleotides read TGTGCCAGCGCAAAGGGGAATGAAAAACTGTTTTTT. It encodes CASAKGNEKLFF.

CDR3 nucleotides: TGTGCCACCAGCAGGGGACTGGGGGTCGGGGAACGAGAGACCCAGTACTTC. Protein: CATSRGLGVGERETQYF. This chain connects TRBV15 to TRBJ2-5; D possibly corresponds to TRBD2 (6 bases). The V gene lost 3 bases and the J gene lost 4 bases, with 21 bases spanning the gap. In germline, CDR1 is LNHNV, CDR2 YYDKDF (reference sequence). The CDR3 runs to 17 residues. Together with reference TRBV15 and TRBJ2-5, the CDR3 gives the full variable domain: DAMVIQNPRYQVTQFGKPVTLSCSQTLNHNVMYWYQQKSSQAPKLLFHYYDKDFNNEADTPDNFQSRRPNTSFCFLDIRSPGLGDTAMYLCATSRGLGVGERETQYFGPGTRLLVL.

Comments on this clone: Germline is not matched at one junction end, which may reflect a read error. The rearrangement links TRBV7-9 to TRBJ2-1, with D unresolved. In germline, CDR1 is SEHNR, CDR2 FQNEAQ (reference sequence). The CDR3 consists of 12 residues. The CDR3 sequence: CASSLESSATVF. In DNA, the CDR3 is TGTGCCAGCAGCTTAGAGTCCAGTGCGACGGTCTTC.

Points on this clone: Other DNA sequences in this sample translate to the same CDR3. J is TRBJ2-2 and V is TRBV5-1; the D is unclear. Germline V gene lookup returns CDR1 SGHRS and CDR2 YFSETQ. This CDR3 region has 11 residues. Trimming took 8 bases from V and 2 from J, leaving 4 bases between them. CDR3: CASTNTGELFF. The CDR3 DNA reads TGCGCCAGTACTAACACCGGGGAGCTGTTTTTT.

V gene TRBV28 combines with J gene TRBJ1-6, with 7 bases matching TRBD1. Germline loops: CDR1 MDHEN, CDR2 SYDVKM. The CDR3 contains 15 residues. V shed 2 bases, J shed 11 bases, and the junction held 9 bases outside the gene matches. The CDR3 DNA sequence: TGTGCCAGCAGTTTAATTAAACAGGGGTTGGCACCCCTCCACTTT. It encodes CASSLIKQGLAPLHF.

This chain links TRBV11-2 with TRBJ2-7; D call uncertain. V was clipped by 1 base and J by 3 bases, with 7 bases between them. The CDR3 has 13 residues. Germline CDR1 SGHAT, CDR2 FQNNGV. CDR3 sequence: CASSLVSGYEQYF. In DNA form, the CDR3 reads TGTGCCAGCAGCTTAGTTTCGGGCTACGAGCAGTACTTC.